These 29 T cell receptor beta chains share one sample of origin, sequenced in a study of Ad26.COV2.S vaccination and SARS-CoV-2 variants. Assay: immunoSEQ multiplex PCR; the TCRdb copy retains only in-frame clones and omits some. The sample shows just under 250,000 clones, roughly 90% of them seen only once. Treatment given: some 19 received Ad26.COV2.S at low or high dose, single or two shots; about 5 received placebo; per-sample allocation not given. Vaccine and placebo recipients were sampled on day 63 after the first injection. The sequenced sample was peripheral blood, obtained in a trial of Ad26.COV2.S vaccine versus placebo. These receptors all stem from a person between 18 and 65 years old who received the Ad26.COV2.S COVID-19 vaccine or a placebo.

V is TRBV20-1 and J is TRBJ1-2; no reliable D call. V lost 6 bases to trimming and J lost 8 bases, with 13 bases between them. The CDR3 contains 11 residues. CDR1 and CDR2 (germline): DFQATT, SNEGSKA (reference sequence). The CDR3 coding sequence is TGCAGTGCCAAGGCCCCGGGCGGCTACACCTTC. It specifies CSAKAPGGYTF.

The chain combines TRBV30 with TRBJ1-2; 8 bases map to TRBD1. The V gene's germline CDR1 is GTSNPN and CDR2 SVGIG (reference sequence). V was clipped by 2 bases and J by 4 bases; unmatched bases: 3. The CDR3 contains 13 residues. CDR3 in amino acids: CAWSQGAGYGYTF. The CDR3 coding sequence is TGTGCCTGGAGTCAGGGGGCCGGCTATGGCTACACCTTC.

The chain carries TRBV24-1 and TRBJ2-2; D is possibly TRBD2 (6 bases). Between the trimmed V and J ends, which lost 5 bases and 0 bases, there was a span of 12 bases. Germline lookup yields CDR1 KGHDR and CDR2 SFDVKD. CDR3 length: 16 residues. The CDR3 DNA follows: TGTGCCACCAGTGTCCCGGGACTCACGAACACCGGGGAGCTGTTTTTT. Translation: CATSVPGLTNTGELFF.

The rearrangement joins TRBV28 to TRBJ2-1, with 8 bases identical to TRBD1. This CDR3 contains 17 residues. V lost 5 bases and J lost 0; bases outside the gene matches: 9. CDR1 MDHEN and CDR2 SYDVKM come from the germline V gene. The CDR3 loop is CASSPTGTGLSYNEQFF. The CDR3 DNA follows: TGTGCCAGCAGTCCAACCGGGACAGGCCTCTCCTACAATGAGCAGTTCTTC.

V gene TRBV7-2 combines with J gene TRBJ1-5, with D uncertain. The germline V gene encodes CDR1 SGHTA and CDR2 FQGNSA. The CDR3 totals 13 residues. V was pared by 1 base and J by 8 bases, with 9 bases between. DNA of the CDR3: TGTGCCAGCAGCTTAGGCCCTTGGGAGCCCCAGCATTTT. Amino acid sequence: CASSLGPWEPQHF.

This chain uses TRBV6-5 with TRBJ2-7, with D perhaps given as TRBD1 or TRBD2 (7 bases each). CDR3 length equals 16 residues. Deletions cut 2 bases from V and 4 bases from J, with 18 bases between. The germline gives CDR1 MNHEY, CDR2 SVGAGI. In DNA, the CDR3 is TGTGCCAGCAGTTACGGCCAGGGGGGGCTACTTTACGAGCAGTACTTC. Residues: CASSYGQGGLLYEQYF.

The rearrangement links TRBV15 to TRBJ1-3; TRBD1 agrees at 11 bases. Germline CDR1 reads LNHNV; CDR2 reads YYDKDF (reference sequence). With 5 bases clipped from V and 0 bases from J, the junction kept 6 bases outside the gene matches. The CDR3 is made up of 17 amino acids. CDR3 loop: CATSWGTGGFSGNTIYF. CDR3 nucleotide sequence: TGTGCCACCAGCTGGGGGACAGGGGGATTCTCTGGAAACACCATATATTTT.

The chain uses TRBV15 and TRBJ2-2, with 9 nucleotides matching TRBD2. CDR1 LNHNV and CDR2 YYDKDF come from the germline V gene (reference sequence). V lost 3 bases and J lost 7; bases outside the gene matches: 18. CDR3 length: 19 residues. This CDR3 reads CATSSAGTSFSSAGGELFF. The CDR3, as DNA: TGTGCCACCAGCAGCGCGGGGACTAGCTTCTCCTCAGCGGGCGGGGAGCTGTTTTTT.

The chain has TRBV10-3 and TRBJ1-2; 12 bases fit TRBD1. Germline CDR1 is ENHRY and CDR2 is SYGVKD. V shed 2 bases and J 1 base; nucleotides not matched to a gene: 5. CDR3 length: 17 residues. The CDR3: CAISEGTGGINNYGYTF. For the CDR3, the DNA is TGTGCCATCAGTGAGGGGACAGGGGGCATTAATAACTATGGCTACACCTTC.

This rearrangement joins TRBV7-6 to TRBJ2-1; 7 bases align to TRBD1. V dropped 4 bases and J dropped 7; count of bases not matched to a gene: 10. CDR1 is SGHVS, CDR2 FNYEAQ, per germline. The CDR3 runs to 15 residues. CDR3 protein: CASSWTPGQSNEQFF. CDR3 DNA sequence: TGTGCCAGCAGCTGGACCCCGGGACAGTCGAATGAGCAGTTCTTC.

This clone came up once. The rearrangement uses TRBV10-2 and TRBJ1-5; D is ambiguous. Germline loops: CDR1 WSHSY, CDR2 SAAADI. The V and J ends lost 6 bases and 4 bases respectively, with 10 bases between them. The CDR3 spans 13 residues. CDR3 DNA: TGCGCCAGCAGCGGTAGCGGTAATCAGCCCCAGCATTTT. Encoded protein: CASSGSGNQPQHF.

A word on this clone: One end of the junction does not line up with germline, which may come from a read error. The V call is TRBV6-5, the J call TRBJ2-1; no clear D. This CDR3 has 16 residues. Germline values: CDR1 MNHEY, CDR2 SVGAGI. CDR3 amino acids: CASRYFRRSSSNEQFF. CDR3 DNA: TGTGCCAGCAGATACTTCCGGCGGTCATCCAGTAATGAGCAGTTCTTC.

The gene calls are TRBV28 and TRBJ2-4, with TRBD2 matching 11 bases. The CDR3 is 16 amino acids. V was pared by 6 bases and J by 9 bases, with 13 bases of the junction left unmatched. The V gene's germline CDR1 is MDHEN and CDR2 SYDVKM. The CDR3 spells CASSTLAGVSKSIQYF. The CDR3 region has the DNA TGTGCCAGCAGCACACTAGCGGGAGTTTCGAAGAGCATTCAGTACTTC.

The V and J genes are TRBV24-1 and TRBJ2-2, with 9 bases lining up with TRBD1. J lost 4 bases, V lost 5 bases, and 10 bases had no gene match. The CDR3 is 17 residues long. Germline CDR1 KGHDR, CDR2 SFDVKD. CDR3 DNA sequence: TGTGCCACCAGTGTCCCCCCGGGACAGGGAAGCACCGGGGAGCTGTTTTTT. This encodes CATSVPPGQGSTGELFF.

This clone occurred a few times. V is TRBV10-2 and J is TRBJ2-3; 7 bases agree with TRBD2. The length of the CDR3 is 13 residues. Germline loops: CDR1 WSHSY, CDR2 SAAADI. Trimming at V came to 8 bases and at J to 4 bases, leaving 6 bases not matched to a gene. CDR3: CASGRLASDTQYF. The CDR3 DNA reads as TGCGCCAGCGGGCGACTAGCTTCAGATACGCAGTATTTT.

This clone was observed once. The J gene is TRBJ1-3, the V gene TRBV11-2; unclear D gene. V was trimmed by 1 base and J by 16 bases, leaving 11 bases between them. The germline V gene has CDR1 SGHAT and CDR2 FQNNGV. This CDR3 spans 11 amino acids. CDR3 coding DNA: TGTGCCAGCAGCTTAGGCCCCGGCCCCTATTTT. Translating gives CASSLGPGPYF.

This chain links TRBV5-1 with TRBJ1-1, with 9 bases fitting TRBD1. Germline-derived CDR1 and CDR2 are SGHRS and YFSETQ. This CDR3 spans 14 amino acids. V shed 3 bases, J shed 5 bases, and the junction held 5 bases outside the gene matches. CDR3: CASSSGTGWTEAFF. CDR3 DNA: TGCGCCAGCAGCTCCGGGACAGGGTGGACTGAAGCTTTCTTT.

This sequence joins TRBV19 and TRBJ1-5, with 7 positions matching TRBD1. The CDR3 sequence is 15 residues long. J gave up 3 bases and V 4 bases, and 6 bases lay outside the gene matches. The germline V gene encodes CDR1 LNHDA and CDR2 SQIVND (reference sequence). Here the CDR3 DNA reads TGTGCCAGTAGTAAGGGACAGAGTTTCAATCAGCCCCAGCATTTT. Translated: CASSKGQSFNQPQHF.

V and J are TRBV13 and TRBJ2-1; D might be TRBD2 (6 bases). The CDR3 has 13 residues. The germline V and J ends were trimmed by 5 bases and 8 bases, with 13 bases remaining between them. Germline CDR1 PRHDT, CDR2 FYEKMQ (reference sequence). CDR3 sequence (DNA): TGTGCCAGCAGCCGGAGGGGTTCGGATGAGCAGTTCTTC. Protein: CASSRRGSDEQFF.

The gene calls are TRBV7-9 and TRBJ2-7; D might be TRBD1 (7 bases). V dropped 2 bases and J dropped 5 bases, with 16 bases sitting between them. This CDR3 is built from 15 residues. Germline V gene data show CDR1 as SEHNR and CDR2 as FQNEAQ (reference sequence). In DNA form, the CDR3 reads TGTGCCAGCAGCTTATTGGAGGGGGCATTCGACGAGCAGTACTTC. It is translated as CASSLLEGAFDEQYF. Filled out from reference TRBV7-9 and TRBJ2-7, the complete variable domain reads DTGVSQNPRHKITKRGQNVTFRCDPISEHNRLYWYRQTLGQGPEFLTYFQNEAQLEKSRLLSDRFSAERPKGSFSTLEIQRTEQGDSAMYLCASSLLEGAFDEQYFGPGTRLTVT.

The chain recombines TRBV5-1 with TRBJ2-2; D may be TRBD1 (6 bases). The CDR3 consists of 16 residues. CDR1 and CDR2 (germline): SGHRS, YFSETQ. V lost 3 bases and J 0 bases, leaving 12 bases between the germline ends. CDR3 sequence (DNA): TGCGCCAGCAGCTCCCGTGGGACACCGAACACCGGGGAGCTGTTTTTT. This encodes CASSSRGTPNTGELFF.

V usage is TRBV11-2 and J usage is TRBJ2-3; D remains ambiguous. This CDR3 comprises 14 residues. Germline CDR1 SGHAT, CDR2 FQNNGV. Trimming cost V 0 bases and J 1 base, with 5 bases left between them. CDR3 DNA sequence: TGTGCCAGCAGCTTAGATCGGGGCACAGATACGCAGTATTTT. Its translation is CASSLDRGTDTQYF. Full variable domain (rest looked up from reference TRBV11-2 and TRBJ2-3): EAGVAQSPRYKIIEKRQSVAFWCNPISGHATLYWYQQILGQGPKLLIQFQNNGVVDDSQLPKDRFSAERLKGVDSTLKIQPAKLEDSAVYLCASSLDRGTDTQYFGPGTRLTVL.

The V call is TRBV25-1, the J call TRBJ2-7, with 8 nucleotides matching TRBD2. The germline gives CDR1 MGHDK, CDR2 SYGVNS. The CDR3 extends over 14 amino acids. The V segment lost 5 bases and the J segment 0 bases; nucleotides outside the gene matches: 3. CDR3 residues: CASSSGGSSYEQYF. The CDR3 DNA sequence: TGTGCCAGCAGTAGCGGGGGAAGCTCCTACGAGCAGTACTTC.

V is TRBV6-5 and J is TRBJ2-5; TRBD2 aligns across 7 bases. The CDR3 totals 14 residues. CDR1 is MNHEY, CDR2 SVGAGI, per germline. The J segment lost 3 bases and the V segment lost 0 bases, leaving 1 base of the junction unmatched. CDR3 DNA sequence: TGTGCCAGCAGTTACTCTGCGGGGGAAGAGACCCAGTACTTC. As protein: CASSYSAGEETQYF.

The J gene is TRBJ2-2, the V gene TRBV30, with 7 bases aligning to TRBD2. There are 11 residues in the CDR3. Germline V gene data show CDR1 as GTSNPN and CDR2 as SVGIG (reference sequence). V trimming: 2 bases; J trimming: 15 bases; junction bases outside the gene matches: 6. The CDR3 loop reads CAWSLPGTMFF. The CDR3 DNA reads as TGTGCCTGGAGTCTCCCCGGGACTATGTTTTTT.

This chain links TRBV7-2 with TRBJ2-5; no firm D call. The germline V gene has CDR1 SGHTA and CDR2 FQGNSA. Trimming left V 0 bases short and J 2 bases short, with 7 bases between. This CDR3 spans 14 amino acids. In nucleotides, the CDR3 is TGTGCCAGCAGCTTAGCCTCCTCTCAAGAGACCCAGTACTTC. This gives the protein CASSLASSQETQYF.

The genes are TRBV28 and TRBJ1-1; D ambiguous. V was shortened by 3 bases and J by 0 bases, with 5 bases between the two germline ends. The germline V gene has CDR1 MDHEN and CDR2 SYDVKM. The CDR3 covers 13 residues. CDR3 in DNA: TGTGCCAGCAGTTTTAGGTTGAACACTGAAGCTTTCTTT. Its protein product is CASSFRLNTEAFF.

This chain joins TRBV30 and TRBJ2-3; D gene uncertain. Germline V gene data show CDR1 as GTSNPN and CDR2 as SVGIG (reference sequence). The CDR3 covers 12 residues. Trimming shortened V by 5 bases and J by 8 bases, and 14 bases separated the two germline ends. CDR3 amino acids: CAWGPAAGTQYF. CDR3 nucleotide sequence: TGTGCCTGGGGCCCGGCTGCTGGTACGCAGTATTTT.

This clone was observed a handful of times. The chain carries TRBV7-2 and TRBJ1-2; D remains unclear. Between the trimmed V and J ends, which lost 6 bases and 7 bases, there was a span of 9 bases. The CDR3 is 11 residues long. In germline, CDR1 is SGHTA, CDR2 FQGNSA. In nucleotides, the CDR3 is TGTGCCAGCAGACAACAGTTTGGCTACACCTTC. It encodes CASRQQFGYTF.